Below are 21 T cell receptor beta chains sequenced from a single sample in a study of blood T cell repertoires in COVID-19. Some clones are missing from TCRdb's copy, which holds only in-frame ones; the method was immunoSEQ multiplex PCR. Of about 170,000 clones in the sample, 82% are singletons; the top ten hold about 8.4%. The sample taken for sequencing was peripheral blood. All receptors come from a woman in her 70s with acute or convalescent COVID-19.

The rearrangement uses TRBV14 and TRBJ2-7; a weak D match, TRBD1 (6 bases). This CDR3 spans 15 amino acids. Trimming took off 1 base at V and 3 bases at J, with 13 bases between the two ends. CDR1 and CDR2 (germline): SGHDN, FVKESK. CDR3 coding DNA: TGTGCCAGCAGCCAAGGACCAGGACAGTACTACGAGCAGTACTTC. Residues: CASSQGPGQYYEQYF. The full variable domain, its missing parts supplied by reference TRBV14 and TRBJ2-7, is EAGVTQFPSHSVIEKGQTVTLRCDPISGHDNLYWYRRVMGKEIKFLLHFVKESKQDESGMPNNRFLAERTGGTYSTLKVQPAELEDSGVYFCASSQGPGQYYEQYFGPGTRLTVT.

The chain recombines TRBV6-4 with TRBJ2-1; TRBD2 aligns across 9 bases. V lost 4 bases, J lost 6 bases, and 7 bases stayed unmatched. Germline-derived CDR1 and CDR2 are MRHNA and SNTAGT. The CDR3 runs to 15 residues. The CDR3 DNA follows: TGTGCCAGCAGTGCGGGCGGGGGGGCTTCCAATGAGCAGTTCTTC. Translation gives CASSAGGGASNEQFF.

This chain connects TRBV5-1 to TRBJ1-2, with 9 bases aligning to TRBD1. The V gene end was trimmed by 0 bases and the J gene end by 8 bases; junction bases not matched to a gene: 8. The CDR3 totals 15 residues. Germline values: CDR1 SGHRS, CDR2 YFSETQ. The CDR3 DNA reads TGCGCCAGCAGCTTGGGGGGACAGGGCTCTAGAGGCTACACCTTC. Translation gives CASSLGGQGSRGYTF.

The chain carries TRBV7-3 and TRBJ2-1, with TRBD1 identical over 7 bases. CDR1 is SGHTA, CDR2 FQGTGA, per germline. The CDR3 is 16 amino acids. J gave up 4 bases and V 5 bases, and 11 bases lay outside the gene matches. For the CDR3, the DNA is TGTGCCAGCAGCCCGCACCGGACAGGATTATACAATGAGCAGTTCTTC. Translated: CASSPHRTGLYNEQFF.

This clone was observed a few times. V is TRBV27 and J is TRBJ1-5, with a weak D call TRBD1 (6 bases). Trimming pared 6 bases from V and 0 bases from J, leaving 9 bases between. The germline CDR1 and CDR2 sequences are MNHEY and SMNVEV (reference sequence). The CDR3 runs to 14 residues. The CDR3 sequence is CASSHRDSNQPQHF. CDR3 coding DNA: TGTGCCAGCAGCCACAGGGATAGCAATCAGCCCCAGCATTTT.

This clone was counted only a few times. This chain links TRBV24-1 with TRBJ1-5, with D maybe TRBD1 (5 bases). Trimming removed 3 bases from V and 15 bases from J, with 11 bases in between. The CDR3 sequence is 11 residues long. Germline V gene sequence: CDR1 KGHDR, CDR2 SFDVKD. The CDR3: CATSDQGALHF. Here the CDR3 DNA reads TGTGCCACCAGTGATCAGGGCGCCCTGCATTTT.

DNA for the CDR3: TGCGCCAGCAGTGAACCCCGGAGGGGCCCCGGCTATGGCTACACCTTC. Translating it yields CASSEPRRGPGYGYTF. The rearrangement uses TRBV10-2 and TRBJ1-2, with D tentatively TRBD1 (5 bases). V was clipped by 3 bases and J by 4 bases, with 18 bases between them. The CDR3 length is 16 residues. The V gene's germline CDR1 is WSHSY and CDR2 SAAADI.

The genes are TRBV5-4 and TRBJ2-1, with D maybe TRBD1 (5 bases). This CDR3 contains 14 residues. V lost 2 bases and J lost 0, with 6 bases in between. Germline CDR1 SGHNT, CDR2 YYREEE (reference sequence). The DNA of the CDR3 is TGTGCCAGCAGCTTCACAGGCTCCTACAATGAGCAGTTCTTC. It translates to CASSFTGSYNEQFF.

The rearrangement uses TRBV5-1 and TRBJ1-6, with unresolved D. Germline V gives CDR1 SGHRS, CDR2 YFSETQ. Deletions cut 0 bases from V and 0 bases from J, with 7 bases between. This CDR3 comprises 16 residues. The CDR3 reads CASSLEPSSYNSPLHF. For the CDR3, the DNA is TGCGCCAGCAGCTTGGAGCCTAGCTCCTATAATTCACCCCTCCACTTT.

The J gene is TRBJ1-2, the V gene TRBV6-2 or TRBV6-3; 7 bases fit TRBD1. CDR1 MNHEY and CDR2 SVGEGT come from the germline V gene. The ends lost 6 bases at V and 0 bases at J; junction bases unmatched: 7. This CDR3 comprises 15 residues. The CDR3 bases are TGTGCCAGCAGCATTCGGGACAGACCTAACTATGGCTACACCTTC. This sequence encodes CASSIRDRPNYGYTF.

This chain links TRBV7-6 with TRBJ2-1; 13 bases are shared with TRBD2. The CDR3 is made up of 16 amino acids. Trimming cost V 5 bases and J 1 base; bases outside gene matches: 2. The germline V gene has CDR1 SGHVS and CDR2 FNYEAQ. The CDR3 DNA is TGTGCCAGCAGCCGGACTAGCGGGAGATCCTACAATGAGCAGTTCTTC. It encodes CASSRTSGRSYNEQFF.

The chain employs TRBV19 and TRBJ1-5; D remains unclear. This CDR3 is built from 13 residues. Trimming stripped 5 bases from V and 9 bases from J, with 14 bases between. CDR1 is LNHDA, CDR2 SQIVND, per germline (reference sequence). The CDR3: CASSVSRYPPQHF. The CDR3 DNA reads TGTGCCAGTAGTGTTAGCCGTTATCCGCCCCAGCATTTT.

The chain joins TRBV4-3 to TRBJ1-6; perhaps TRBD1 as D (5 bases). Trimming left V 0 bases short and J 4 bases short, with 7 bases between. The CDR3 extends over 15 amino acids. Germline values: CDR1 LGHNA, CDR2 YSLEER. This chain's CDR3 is CASSQDDRYNSPLHF. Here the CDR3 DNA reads TGCGCCAGCAGCCAAGATGACAGATATAATTCACCCCTCCACTTT.

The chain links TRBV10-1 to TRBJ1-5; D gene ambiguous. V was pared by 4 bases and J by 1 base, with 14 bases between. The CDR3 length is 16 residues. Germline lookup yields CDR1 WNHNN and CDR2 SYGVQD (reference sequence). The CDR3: CASSGPPPGSNQPQHF. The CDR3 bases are TGCGCCAGCAGTGGCCCACCGCCGGGAAGCAATCAGCCCCAGCATTTT.

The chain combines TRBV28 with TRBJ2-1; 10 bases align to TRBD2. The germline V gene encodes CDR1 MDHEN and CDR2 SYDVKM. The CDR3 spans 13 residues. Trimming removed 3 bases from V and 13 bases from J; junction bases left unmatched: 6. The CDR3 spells CASSFRTSGVQFF. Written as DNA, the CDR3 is TGTGCCAGCAGTTTTCGTACTAGCGGGGTACAGTTCTTC.

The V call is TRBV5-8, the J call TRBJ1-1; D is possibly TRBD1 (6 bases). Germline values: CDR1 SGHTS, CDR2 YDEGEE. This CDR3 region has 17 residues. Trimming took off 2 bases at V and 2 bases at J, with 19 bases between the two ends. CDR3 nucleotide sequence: TGTGCCAGCAGCTTTGTCACCAGGGGTGATCCTAACACTGAAGCTTTCTTT. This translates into CASSFVTRGDPNTEAFF.

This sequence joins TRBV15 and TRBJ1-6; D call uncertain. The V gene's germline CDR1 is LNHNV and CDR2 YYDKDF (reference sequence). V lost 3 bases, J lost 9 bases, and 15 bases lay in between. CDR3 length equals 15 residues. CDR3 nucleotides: TGTGCCACCAGCAGGGACGGACGCGGGATTTCACCCCTCCACTTT. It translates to CATSRDGRGISPLHF. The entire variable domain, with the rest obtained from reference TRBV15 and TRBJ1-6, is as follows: DAMVIQNPRYQVTQFGKPVTLSCSQTLNHNVMYWYQQKSSQAPKLLFHYYDKDFNNEADTPDNFQSRRPNTSFCFLDIRSPGLGDTAMYLCATSRDGRGISPLHFGNGTRLTVT.

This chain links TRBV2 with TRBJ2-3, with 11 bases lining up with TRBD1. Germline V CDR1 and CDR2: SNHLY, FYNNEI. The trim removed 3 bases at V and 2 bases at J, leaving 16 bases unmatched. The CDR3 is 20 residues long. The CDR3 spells CASSEWGDRGSLRPTDTQYF. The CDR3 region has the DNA TGTGCCAGCAGTGAGTGGGGGGACAGGGGGTCTCTGCGGCCCACAGATACGCAGTATTTT.

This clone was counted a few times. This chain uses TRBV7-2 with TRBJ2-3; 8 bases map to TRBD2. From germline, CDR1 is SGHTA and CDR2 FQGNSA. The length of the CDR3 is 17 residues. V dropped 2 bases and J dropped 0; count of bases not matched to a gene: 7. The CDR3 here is CASSLWGGGTSTDTQYF. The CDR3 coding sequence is TGTGCCAGCAGCTTATGGGGCGGGGGGACTAGCACAGATACGCAGTATTTT.

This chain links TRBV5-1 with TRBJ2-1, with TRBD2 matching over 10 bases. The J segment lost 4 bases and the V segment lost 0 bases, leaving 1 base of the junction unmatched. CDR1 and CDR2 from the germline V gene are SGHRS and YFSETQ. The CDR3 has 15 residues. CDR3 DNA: TGCGCCAGCAGCTTGGGGACTAGCGGATACAATGAGCAGTTCTTC. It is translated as CASSLGTSGYNEQFF.

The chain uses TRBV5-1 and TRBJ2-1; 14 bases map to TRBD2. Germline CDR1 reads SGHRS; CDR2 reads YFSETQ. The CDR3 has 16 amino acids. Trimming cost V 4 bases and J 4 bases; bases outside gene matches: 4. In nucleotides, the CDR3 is TGCGCCAGCAGCAGGGGACTAGCGGGGGAATACAATGAGCAGTTCTTC. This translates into CASSRGLAGEYNEQFF.